These 24 T cell receptor beta chains share one sample of origin, sequenced in a study of blood T cell repertoires in COVID-19. The protocol was immunoSEQ multiplex PCR, while the TCRdb copy is restricted to in-frame clones and leaves out a portion. The sample has 230,000 or so clones, less than 90% seen once. The source material was PBMCs or T cells enriched from blood (not recorded which). The source is a woman aged 25-40 years who had recovered from COVID-19.

This chain uses TRBV5-1 with TRBJ1-6; 7 positions match TRBD1. V was pared by 0 bases and J by 8 bases, with 2 bases of the junction left unmatched. The CDR3 totals 14 residues. Looked up from germline, CDR1 is SGHRS and CDR2 is YFSETQ. CDR3 loop: CASSLEGTDSPLHF. In DNA form, the CDR3 reads TGCGCCAGCAGCTTGGAAGGGACAGATTCACCCCTCCACTTT.

This rearrangement joins TRBV27 to TRBJ1-1, with 7 bases lining up with TRBD1. Germline V lookup: CDR1 MNHEY, CDR2 SMNVEV (reference sequence). The junction had 8 bases not matched to a gene; V was cut back by 3 bases and J by 4 bases. This CDR3 comprises 15 residues. CDR3 DNA sequence: TGTGCCAGCAGTTTTTTGGGGACAGCAAGCACTGAAGCTTTCTTT. Encoded protein: CASSFLGTASTEAFF.

This chain uses TRBV5-1 with TRBJ1-1, with 11 bases that match TRBD1. This CDR3 contains 18 residues. CDR1 is SGHRS, CDR2 YFSETQ, per germline. V gave up 6 bases and J gave up 0 bases; unmatched junction bases: 13. The chain's CDR3 is CASTQDRGLVGMNTEAFF. The CDR3 DNA reads as TGCGCCAGCACCCAGGACAGGGGGCTTGTGGGGATGAACACTGAAGCTTTCTTT.

This clone has just one count. The gene calls are TRBV7-2 and TRBJ1-3, with 11 bases identical to TRBD1. With V trimmed by 5 bases and J by 3 bases, 6 bases remained unmatched. The CDR3 is 16 amino acids. Germline CDR1 SGHTA, CDR2 FQGNSA. DNA for the CDR3: TGTGCCAGCAGCAACCGGGACAGGGGGTATGGAAACACCATATATTTT. Amino acids: CASSNRDRGYGNTIYF.

The chain has TRBV5-1 and TRBJ2-3; 11 nucleotides match TRBD2. V was pared by 0 bases and J by 6 bases, with 6 bases of the junction left unmatched. Germline V lookup: CDR1 SGHRS, CDR2 YFSETQ. The CDR3 loop spans 16 amino acids. The CDR3, as DNA: TGCGCCAGCAGCTTGGGCGTAGCGGGGGGGCAGGATACGCAGTATTTT. Protein: CASSLGVAGGQDTQYF.

The CDR3 sequence is CATSRDLESGGYNEQFF. The DNA of the CDR3 is TGTGCCACCAGCAGAGATCTTGAGAGCGGGGGGTATAATGAGCAGTTCTTC. The rearrangement uses TRBV15 and TRBJ2-1; 9 bases are shared with TRBD2. The J segment lost 7 bases and the V segment lost 0 bases, leaving 10 bases of the junction unmatched. CDR3 size: 17 residues. Germline CDR1 is LNHNV and CDR2 is YYDKDF (reference sequence).

This chain uses TRBV13 with TRBJ1-2, with 8 bases fitting TRBD1. The junction had 7 bases not matched to a gene; V was cut back by 5 bases and J by 8 bases. CDR3 length: 13 residues. CDR1 is PRHDT, CDR2 FYEKMQ, per germline (reference sequence). The CDR3 region is CASSAGQVFGYTF. DNA for the CDR3: TGTGCCAGCAGCGCGGGACAGGTCTTCGGCTACACCTTC.

The chain is built from TRBV7-3 and TRBJ2-2; a weak D match, TRBD1 (6 bases). Germline V lookup: CDR1 SGHTA, CDR2 FQGTGA. V was pared by 1 base and J by 3 bases, with 6 bases between. The length of the CDR3 is 14 residues. The CDR3: CASSLKGDTGELFF. The CDR3 DNA is TGTGCCAGCAGCTTAAAGGGGGACACCGGGGAGCTGTTTTTT. Filled out from reference TRBV7-3 and TRBJ2-2, the complete variable domain reads GAGVSQTPSNKVTEKGKYVELRCDPISGHTALYWYRQSLGQGPEFLIYFQGTGAADDSGLPNDRFFAVRPEGSVSTLKIQRTERGDSAVYLCASSLKGDTGELFFGEGSRLTVL.

The J gene is TRBJ1-2, the V gene TRBV7-9; the D gene is possibly TRBD1 (5 bases). V lost 5 bases, J lost 1 base, and 8 bases lay in between. Germline lookup yields CDR1 SEHNR and CDR2 FQNEAQ (reference sequence). The CDR3 length is 13 residues. CDR3 sequence: CASSHDSNYGYTF. CDR3 nucleotide sequence: TGTGCCAGCAGCCACGACAGTAACTATGGCTACACCTTC.

J is TRBJ1-2 and V is TRBV12-3 or TRBV12-4, with a possible D match to TRBD1 (6 bases). Deletions cut 7 bases from V and 6 bases from J, with 9 bases between. This CDR3 comprises 11 residues. As DNA, the CDR3 is TGTGCCAGCACGGCAGGGGATGGCTACACCTTC. It translates to CASTAGDGYTF.

CDR3 coding DNA: TGTGCCAGCAGCGTACTTCCGAGTAATGAGCAGTTCTTC. This codes for CASSVLPSNEQFF. This sequence joins TRBV9 and TRBJ2-1, with D uncertain. Germline-derived CDR1 and CDR2 are SGDLS and YYNGEE. The CDR3 contains 13 residues. V lost 1 base and J lost 7, with 9 bases in between.

The chain carries TRBV18 and TRBJ1-2; 7 bases are a match to TRBD1. Germline values: CDR1 KGHSH, CDR2 LQKENI. The CDR3 length is 17 residues. Trimming cost V 0 bases and J 2 bases; bases outside gene matches: 9. CDR3 in amino acids: CASSPPGADRRNYGYTF. The CDR3 DNA reads TGTGCCAGCTCACCACCGGGGGCGGACAGGAGAAACTATGGCTACACCTTC.

The chain links TRBV7-3 to TRBJ2-1, with D possibly TRBD1 on 7 matching bases. The germline V and J ends were trimmed by 5 bases and 3 bases, with 17 bases remaining between them. The CDR3 contains 16 residues. Germline CDR1 and CDR2: SGHTA and FQGTGA. CDR3 in amino acids: CASSQTSGGNYNEQFF. The CDR3 DNA is TGTGCCAGCAGCCAAACCTCAGGGGGGAACTACAATGAGCAGTTCTTC.

The J gene is TRBJ2-7, the V gene TRBV5-6, with 9 bases fitting TRBD1. V lost 3 bases and J lost 4; bases outside the gene matches: 5. The CDR3 covers 14 residues. CDR1 is SGHDT, CDR2 YYEEEE, per germline. CDR3 in amino acids: CASSWGQGGYEQYF. The CDR3 DNA is TGTGCCAGCAGCTGGGGACAGGGAGGGTACGAGCAGTACTTC.

This chain uses TRBV6-1 with TRBJ2-3; D perhaps matches TRBD2 (6 bases). This CDR3 contains 13 residues. Trimming took 0 bases from V and 10 from J, leaving 11 bases between them. The germline V gene has CDR1 MNHNS and CDR2 SASEGT. In DNA form, the CDR3 reads TGTGCCAGCAGTGAAGCGGCGGGGATTGCGCAGTATTTT. Protein product: CASSEAAGIAQYF.

V and J are TRBV2 and TRBJ1-1; the D is unclear. V was clipped by 7 bases and J by 8 bases, with 17 bases between them. This CDR3 region has 13 residues. Germline V gives CDR1 SNHLY, CDR2 FYNNEI. The CDR3 region is CASNPFNAGEAFF. The DNA of the CDR3 is TGTGCCAGCAACCCCTTCAATGCGGGGGAAGCTTTCTTT.

The J gene is TRBJ1-1, the V gene TRBV3-1 (or the pseudogene TRBV3-2); D gene ambiguous. Trimming cost V 2 bases and J 8 bases, with 21 bases left between them. The CDR3 covers 16 residues. Germline V CDR1 and CDR2: LGHDT, YNNKEL (reference sequence). The CDR3 spells CASSQSLGSLTDEAFF. The DNA of the CDR3 is TGTGCCAGCAGCCAATCGTTGGGCAGCCTTACAGACGAAGCTTTCTTT.

This chain uses TRBV2 with TRBJ2-5; 8 bases are shared with TRBD1. The CDR3 extends over 16 amino acids. The V segment lost 4 bases and the J segment 1 base; nucleotides outside the gene matches: 8. From germline, CDR1 is SNHLY and CDR2 FYNNEI. The CDR3 sequence: CASSVSHRGVQETQYF. For the CDR3, the DNA is TGTGCCAGCAGTGTTTCTCACAGGGGGGTCCAAGAGACCCAGTACTTC.

This chain links TRBV4-1 with TRBJ1-2, with 11 bases that match TRBD1. The CDR3 loop spans 15 amino acids. The ends lost 4 bases at V and 3 bases at J; junction bases unmatched: 4. CDR1 is MGHRA, CDR2 YSYEKL, per germline. The CDR3 loop is CASSLPGQGDYGYTF. The CDR3, as DNA: TGCGCCAGCAGCCTCCCGGGACAGGGGGACTATGGCTACACCTTC.

The rearrangement uses TRBV6-5 and TRBJ1-1; tentative D call: TRBD1 (5 bases). The CDR3 sequence is 12 residues long. The V and J ends lost 6 bases and 5 bases respectively, with 10 bases between them. CDR1 and CDR2 (germline): MNHEY, SVGAGI. For the CDR3, the DNA is TGTGCCAGCAGAACCCAGGGAACTGAAGCTTTCTTT. Amino acids: CASRTQGTEAFF.

This clone was seen only once. This chain links TRBV2 with TRBJ2-2, with 10 bases identical to TRBD1. Germline V gene data show CDR1 as SNHLY and CDR2 as FYNNEI. V lost 3 bases and J lost 0; bases outside the gene matches: 10. There are 19 residues in the CDR3. CDR3 in DNA: TGTGCCAGCAGTGATTATGGGACAGGGGCGAACCCGAACACCGGGGAGCTGTTTTTT. This translates into CASSDYGTGANPNTGELFF.

V usage is TRBV25-1 and J usage is TRBJ2-3, with TRBD2 identical over 11 bases. This CDR3 contains 17 residues. The V gene end was trimmed by 3 bases and the J gene end by 5 bases; junction bases not matched to a gene: 10. Germline V lookup: CDR1 MGHDK, CDR2 SYGVNS. Here the CDR3 reads CASSDRATTSGVDTQYF. CDR3 bases: TGTGCCAGCAGTGATCGGGCCACGACTAGCGGGGTAGATACGCAGTATTTT.

The chain couples TRBV27 to TRBJ2-1; 9 nucleotides agree with TRBD1. V dropped 8 bases and J dropped 3; count of bases not matched to a gene: 5. In germline, CDR1 is MNHEY, CDR2 SMNVEV (reference sequence). This CDR3 comprises 14 residues. The CDR3 DNA sequence: TGTGCCAGCCGGACAGGGGATCTCTACAATGAGCAGTTCTTC. It encodes CASRTGDLYNEQFF.

The chain is built from TRBV4-2 and TRBJ1-6; D may be TRBD1 (6 bases). CDR1 is LGHNA and CDR2 is YNFKEQ in the germline V gene. CDR3 length equals 17 residues. The ends were cut back, 2 bases at V and 4 bases at J, with 15 bases in the middle. The CDR3 is CASSQNYRQAYNSPLHF. The CDR3 DNA follows: TGTGCCAGCAGCCAAAACTACCGACAGGCTTATAATTCACCCCTCCACTTT.